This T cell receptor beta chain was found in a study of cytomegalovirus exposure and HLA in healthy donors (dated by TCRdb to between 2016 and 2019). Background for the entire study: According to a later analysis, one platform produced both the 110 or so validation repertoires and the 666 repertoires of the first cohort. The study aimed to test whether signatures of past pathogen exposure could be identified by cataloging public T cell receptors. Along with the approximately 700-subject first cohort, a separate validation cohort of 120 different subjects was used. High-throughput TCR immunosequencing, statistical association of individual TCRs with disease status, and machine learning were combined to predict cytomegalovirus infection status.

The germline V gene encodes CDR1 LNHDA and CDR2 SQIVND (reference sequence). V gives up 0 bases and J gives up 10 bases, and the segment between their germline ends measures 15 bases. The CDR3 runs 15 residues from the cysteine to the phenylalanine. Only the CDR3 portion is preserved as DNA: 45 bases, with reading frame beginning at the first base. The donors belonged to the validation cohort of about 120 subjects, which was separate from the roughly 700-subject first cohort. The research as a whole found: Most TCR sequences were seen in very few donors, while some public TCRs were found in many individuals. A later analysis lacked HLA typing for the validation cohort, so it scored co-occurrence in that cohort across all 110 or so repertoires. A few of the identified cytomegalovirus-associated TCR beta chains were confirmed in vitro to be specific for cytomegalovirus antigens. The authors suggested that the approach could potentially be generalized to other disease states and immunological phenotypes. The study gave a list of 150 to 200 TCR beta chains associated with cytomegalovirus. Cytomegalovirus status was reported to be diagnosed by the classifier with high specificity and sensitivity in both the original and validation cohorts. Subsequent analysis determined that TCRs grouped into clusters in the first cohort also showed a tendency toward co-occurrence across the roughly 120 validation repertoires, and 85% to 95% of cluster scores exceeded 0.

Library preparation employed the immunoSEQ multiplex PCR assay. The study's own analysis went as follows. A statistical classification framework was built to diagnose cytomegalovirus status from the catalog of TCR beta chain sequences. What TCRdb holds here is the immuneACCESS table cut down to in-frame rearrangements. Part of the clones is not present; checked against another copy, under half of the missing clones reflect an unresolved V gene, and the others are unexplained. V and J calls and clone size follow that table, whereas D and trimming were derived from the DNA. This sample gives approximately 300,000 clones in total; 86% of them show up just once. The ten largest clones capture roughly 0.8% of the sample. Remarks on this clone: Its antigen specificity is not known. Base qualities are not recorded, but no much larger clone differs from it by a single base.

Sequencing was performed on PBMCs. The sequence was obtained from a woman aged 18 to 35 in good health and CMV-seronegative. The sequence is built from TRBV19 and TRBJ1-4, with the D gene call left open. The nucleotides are TGTGCCAGTAGTATAGAGGCTGGGCTTACTGGAAAACTGTTTTTT. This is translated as CASSIEAGLTGKLFF.